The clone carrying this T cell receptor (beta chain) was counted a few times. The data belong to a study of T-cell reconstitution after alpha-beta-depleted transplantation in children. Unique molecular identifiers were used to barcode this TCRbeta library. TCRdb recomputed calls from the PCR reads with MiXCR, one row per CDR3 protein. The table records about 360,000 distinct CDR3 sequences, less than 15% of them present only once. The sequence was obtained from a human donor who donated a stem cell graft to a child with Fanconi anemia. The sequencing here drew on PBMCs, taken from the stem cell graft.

Here the CDR3 DNA reads TGTGCCAGCAGCCCCCCCGGGACAGGGGGCAATGAGCAGTTCTTC. Translation: CASSPPGTGGNEQFF. The rearrangement uses TRBV7-9 and TRBJ2-1; 11 bases agree with TRBD1. The germline CDR1 and CDR2 sequences are SEHNR and FQNEAQ (reference sequence). CDR3 size: 15 residues. The ends lost 5 bases at V and 6 bases at J; junction bases unmatched: 6.